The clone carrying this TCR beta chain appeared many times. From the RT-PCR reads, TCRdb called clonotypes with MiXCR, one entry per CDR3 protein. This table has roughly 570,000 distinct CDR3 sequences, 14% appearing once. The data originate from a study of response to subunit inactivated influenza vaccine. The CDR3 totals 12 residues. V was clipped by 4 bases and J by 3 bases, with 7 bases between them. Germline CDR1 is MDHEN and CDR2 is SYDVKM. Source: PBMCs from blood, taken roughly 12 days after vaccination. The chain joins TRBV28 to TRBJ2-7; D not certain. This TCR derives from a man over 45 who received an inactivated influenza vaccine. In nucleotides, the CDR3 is TGTGCCAGCAGTTCGTATAGCTACGAGCAGTACTTC. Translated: CASSSYSYEQYF.